This T cell receptor beta chain was sequenced for a study of blood T cell repertoires in COVID-19. Whole-study context: Sources were T cells, B-cell-depleted T cells, or PBMCs; the material itself was cDNA or gDNA.

Data came from immunoSEQ multiplex PCR; TCRdb stores just in-frame clones and leaves some out. The profile shows some 40,000 clones, around 90% of them singletons. Germline V CDR1 and CDR2: SEHNR, FQNEAQ (reference sequence). The CDR3 sequence is 11 residues long. The sample taken for sequencing was peripheral blood. The TCR was taken from a human donor in a cohort sampled during active COVID-19. The V gene is TRBV7-9, the J gene TRBJ2-5, with 7 positions matching TRBD1. The CDR3 loop is CASTGVETQYF. CDR3 bases: TGTGCGTCTACAGGGGTGGAGACCCAGTACTTC.